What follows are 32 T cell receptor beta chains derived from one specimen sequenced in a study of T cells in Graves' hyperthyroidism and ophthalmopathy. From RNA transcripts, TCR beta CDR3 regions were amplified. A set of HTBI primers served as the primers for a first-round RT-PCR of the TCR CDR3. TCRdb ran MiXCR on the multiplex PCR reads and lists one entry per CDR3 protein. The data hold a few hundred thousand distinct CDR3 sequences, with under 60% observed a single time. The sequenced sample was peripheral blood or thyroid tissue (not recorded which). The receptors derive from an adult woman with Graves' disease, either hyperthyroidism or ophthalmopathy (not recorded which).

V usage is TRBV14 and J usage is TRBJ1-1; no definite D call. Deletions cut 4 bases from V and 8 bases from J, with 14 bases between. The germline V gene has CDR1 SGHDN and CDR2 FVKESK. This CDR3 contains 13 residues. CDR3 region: CASSRSAGPEAFF. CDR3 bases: TGTGCCAGCAGCCGGTCAGCAGGTCCCGAAGCTTTCTTT.

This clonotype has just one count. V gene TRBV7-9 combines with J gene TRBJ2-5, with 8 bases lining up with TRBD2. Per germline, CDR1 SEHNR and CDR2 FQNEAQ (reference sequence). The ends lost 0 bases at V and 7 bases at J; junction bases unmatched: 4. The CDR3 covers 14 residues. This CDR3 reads CASSLAPREGTQYF. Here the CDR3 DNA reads TGTGCCAGCAGCTTAGCGCCCCGGGAGGGGACCCAGTACTTC.

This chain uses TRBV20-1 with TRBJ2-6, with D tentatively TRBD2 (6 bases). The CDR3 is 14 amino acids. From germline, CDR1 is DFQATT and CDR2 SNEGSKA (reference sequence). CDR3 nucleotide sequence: TGCGCCGGGACTGATTACTCTGGGGCCAACGTCCTGACTTTC. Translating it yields CAGTDYSGANVLTF.

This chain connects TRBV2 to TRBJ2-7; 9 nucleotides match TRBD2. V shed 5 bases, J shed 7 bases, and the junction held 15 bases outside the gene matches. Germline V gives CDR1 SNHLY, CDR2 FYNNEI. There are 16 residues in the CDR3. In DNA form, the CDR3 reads TGTGCCAGCAGTCGATTCTCCGGGGGACTAGCAGGGGAGCAGTACTTC. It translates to CASSRFSGGLAGEQYF.

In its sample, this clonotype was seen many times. The CDR3 loop reads CATSRDRQGYETQYF. The CDR3 bases are TGTGCCACCAGCAGAGATCGTCAGGGTTACGAGACCCAGTACTTC. The chain recombines TRBV15 with TRBJ2-5; D perhaps matches TRBD1 (5 bases). The CDR3 consists of 15 residues. CDR1 is LNHNV, CDR2 YYDKDF, per germline (reference sequence). Trimming stripped 0 bases from V and 5 bases from J, with 13 bases between.

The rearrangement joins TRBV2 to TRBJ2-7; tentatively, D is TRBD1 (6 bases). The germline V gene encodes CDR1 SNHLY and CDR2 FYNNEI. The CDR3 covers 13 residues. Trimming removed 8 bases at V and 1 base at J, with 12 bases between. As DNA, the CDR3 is TGTGCCAGCGGCCTCAGGGGTTCCTACGAGCAGTACTTC. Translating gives CASGLRGSYEQYF.

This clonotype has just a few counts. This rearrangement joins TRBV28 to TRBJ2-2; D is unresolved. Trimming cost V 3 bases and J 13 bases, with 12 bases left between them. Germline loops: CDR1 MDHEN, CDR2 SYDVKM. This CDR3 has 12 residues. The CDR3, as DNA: TGTGCCAGCAGTTTTGTGTCGGGTCGGCTGTTTTTT. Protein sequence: CASSFVSGRLFF.

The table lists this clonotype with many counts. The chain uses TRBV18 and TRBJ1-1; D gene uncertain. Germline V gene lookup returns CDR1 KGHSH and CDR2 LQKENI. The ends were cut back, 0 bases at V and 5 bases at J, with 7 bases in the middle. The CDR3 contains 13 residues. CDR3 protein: CASSPPLGTEAFF. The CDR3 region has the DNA TGTGCCAGCTCACCACCGCTGGGAACTGAAGCTTTCTTT.

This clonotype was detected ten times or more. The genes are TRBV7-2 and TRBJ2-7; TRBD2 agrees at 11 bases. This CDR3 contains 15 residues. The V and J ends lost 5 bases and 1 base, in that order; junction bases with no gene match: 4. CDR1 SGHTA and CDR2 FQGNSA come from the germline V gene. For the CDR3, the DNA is TGTGCCAGCAGCGACGGGACTAGCGGTTCCTACGAGCAGTACTTC. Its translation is CASSDGTSGSYEQYF.

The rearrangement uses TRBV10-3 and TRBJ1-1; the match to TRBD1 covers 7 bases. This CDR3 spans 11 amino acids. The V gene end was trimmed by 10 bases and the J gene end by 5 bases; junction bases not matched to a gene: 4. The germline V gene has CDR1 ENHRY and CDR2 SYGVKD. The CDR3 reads CATQGGTEAFF. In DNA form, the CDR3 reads TGTGCCACCCAGGGGGGAACTGAAGCTTTCTTT.

The CDR3 DNA reads as TGTGCCAGTAGTATCCGACCTGACAGACTTTATAATTCACCCCTCCACTTT. This gives the protein CASSIRPDRLYNSPLHF. The gene calls are TRBV19 and TRBJ1-6; a possible D gene is TRBD1 (5 bases). The CDR3 spans 17 residues. Germline V gives CDR1 LNHDA, CDR2 SQIVND (reference sequence). V lost 3 bases and J lost 4, with 16 bases in between.

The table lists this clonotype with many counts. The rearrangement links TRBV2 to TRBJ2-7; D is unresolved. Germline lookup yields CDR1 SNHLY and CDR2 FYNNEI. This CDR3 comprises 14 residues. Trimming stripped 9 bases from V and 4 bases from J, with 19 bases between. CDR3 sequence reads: CASLIGPGPYEQYF. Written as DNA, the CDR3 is TGTGCCAGTCTCATAGGACCGGGCCCATACGAGCAGTACTTC. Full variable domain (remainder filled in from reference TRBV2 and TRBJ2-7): EPEVTQTPSHQVTQMGQEVILRCVPISNHLYFYWYRQILGQKVEFLVSFYNNEISEKSEIFDDQFSVERPDGSNFTLKIRSTKLEDSAMYFCASLIGPGPYEQYFGPGTRLTVT.

The CDR3 bases are TGTGCCATCAGTGTAAGGACAGGGGGGTACGAGCAGTACTTC. This translates into CAISVRTGGYEQYF. The gene calls are TRBV10-3 and TRBJ2-7, with 10 bases aligning to TRBD1. The CDR3 length is 14 residues. V shed 4 bases, J shed 4 bases, and the junction held 4 bases outside the gene matches. Germline lookup yields CDR1 ENHRY and CDR2 SYGVKD.

CDR3 DNA sequence: TGTGCCATCAGCACCGGGACAACTAATGAAAAACTGTTTTTT. Amino acid sequence: CAISTGTTNEKLFF. The rearrangement links TRBV10-3 to TRBJ1-4, with D unclear. Trimming pared 6 bases from V and 0 bases from J, leaving 8 bases between. This CDR3 is built from 14 residues. CDR1 is ENHRY, CDR2 SYGVKD, per germline.

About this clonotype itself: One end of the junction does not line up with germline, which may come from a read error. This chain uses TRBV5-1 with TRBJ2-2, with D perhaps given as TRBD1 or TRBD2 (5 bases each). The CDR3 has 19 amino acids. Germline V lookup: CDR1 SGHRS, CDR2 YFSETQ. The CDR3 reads CASSFIPRQLISNTGELLF. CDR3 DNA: TGCGCCAGCAGCTTTATCCCTCGACAGTTAATATCGAACACCGGGGAGCTGCTTTTT.

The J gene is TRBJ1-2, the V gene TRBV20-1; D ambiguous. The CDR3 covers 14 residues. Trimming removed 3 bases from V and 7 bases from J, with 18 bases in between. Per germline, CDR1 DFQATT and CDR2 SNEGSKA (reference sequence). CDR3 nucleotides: TGCAGTGCTAGGGACCAAGCCTTCGGGGTTGGCTACACCTTC. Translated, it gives CSARDQAFGVGYTF.

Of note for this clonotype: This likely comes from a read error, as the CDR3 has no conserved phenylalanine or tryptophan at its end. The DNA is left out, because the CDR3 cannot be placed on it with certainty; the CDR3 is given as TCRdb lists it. CDR3 protein: CARGQGAPS. This chain connects TRBV2 to TRBJ2-6; the table names TRBD1, a call not compared with the DNA. Germline loops: CDR1 SNHLY, CDR2 FYNNEI. The CDR3 comprises 9 residues, both ends counted.

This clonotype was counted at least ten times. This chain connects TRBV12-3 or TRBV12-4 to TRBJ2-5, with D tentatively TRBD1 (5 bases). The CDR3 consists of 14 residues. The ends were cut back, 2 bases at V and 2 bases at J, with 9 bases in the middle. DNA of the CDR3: TGTGCCAGCAGTTTAAGTCAGGGACAAGAGACCCAGTACTTC. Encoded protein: CASSLSQGQETQYF.

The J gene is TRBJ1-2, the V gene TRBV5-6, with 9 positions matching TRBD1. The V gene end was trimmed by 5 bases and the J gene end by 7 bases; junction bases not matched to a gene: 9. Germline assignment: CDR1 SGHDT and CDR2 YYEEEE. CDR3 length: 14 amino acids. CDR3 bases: TGTGCCAGCAGTATTCTACAGGGGGCAGGTGGCTACACCTTC. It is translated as CASSILQGAGGYTF.

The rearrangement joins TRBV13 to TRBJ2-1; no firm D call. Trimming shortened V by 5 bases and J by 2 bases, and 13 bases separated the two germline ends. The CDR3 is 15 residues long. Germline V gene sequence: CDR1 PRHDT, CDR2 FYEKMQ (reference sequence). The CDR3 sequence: CASSTRIGAYNEQFF. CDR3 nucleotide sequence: TGTGCCAGCAGCACTCGGATCGGAGCCTACAATGAGCAGTTCTTC. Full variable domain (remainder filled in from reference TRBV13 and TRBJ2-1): AAGVIQSPRHLIKEKRETATLKCYPIPRHDTVYWYQQGPGQDPQFLISFYEKMQSDKGSIPDRFSAQQFSDYHSELNMSSLELGDSALYFCASSTRIGAYNEQFFGPGTRLTVL.

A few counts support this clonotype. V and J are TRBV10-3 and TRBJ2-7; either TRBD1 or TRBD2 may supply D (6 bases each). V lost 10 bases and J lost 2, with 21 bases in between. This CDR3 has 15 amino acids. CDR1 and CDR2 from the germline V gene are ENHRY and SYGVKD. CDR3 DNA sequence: TGTGCCAGCAGGGGAACAAGCGGGTCCGCCTACGAGCAGTACTTC. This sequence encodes CASRGTSGSAYEQYF.

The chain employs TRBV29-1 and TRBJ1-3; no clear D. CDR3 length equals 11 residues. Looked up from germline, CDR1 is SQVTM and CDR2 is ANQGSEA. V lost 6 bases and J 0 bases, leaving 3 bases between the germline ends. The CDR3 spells CSVHSGNTIYF. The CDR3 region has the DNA TGCAGCGTCCACTCTGGAAACACCATATATTTT. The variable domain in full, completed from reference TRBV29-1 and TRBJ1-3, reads SAVISQKPSRDICQRGTSLTIQCQVDSQVTMMFWYRQQPGQSLTLIATANQGSEATYESGFVIDKFPISRPNLTFSTLTVSNMSPEDSSIYLCSVHSGNTIYFGEGSWLTVV.

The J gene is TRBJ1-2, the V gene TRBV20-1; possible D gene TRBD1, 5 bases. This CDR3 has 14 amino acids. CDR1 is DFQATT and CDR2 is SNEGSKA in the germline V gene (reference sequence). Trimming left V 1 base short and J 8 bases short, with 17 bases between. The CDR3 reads CSARASQGLSGYTF. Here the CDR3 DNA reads TGCAGTGCTAGAGCTAGCCAGGGACTAAGCGGCTACACCTTC.

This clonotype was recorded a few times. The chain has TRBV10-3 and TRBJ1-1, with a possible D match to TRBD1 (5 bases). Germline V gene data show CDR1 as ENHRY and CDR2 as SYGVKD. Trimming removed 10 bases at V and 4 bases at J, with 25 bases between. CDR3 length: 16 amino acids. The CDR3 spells CAKVPPQVVVSTEAFF. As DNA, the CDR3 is TGTGCCAAGGTGCCACCACAGGTGGTTGTTTCCACTGAAGCTTTCTTT.

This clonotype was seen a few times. In DNA form, the CDR3 reads TGTGCCAGTTCACAGGGGGCAGGTGTAGGTGAAAAACTGTTTTTT. Translation gives CASSQGAGVGEKLFF. The gene calls are TRBV6-5 and TRBJ1-4; 9 bases are shared with TRBD1. Trimming took 9 bases from V and 7 from J; bases not matched to a gene: 12. Germline V gene lookup returns CDR1 MNHEY and CDR2 SVGAGI. The CDR3 spans 15 residues.

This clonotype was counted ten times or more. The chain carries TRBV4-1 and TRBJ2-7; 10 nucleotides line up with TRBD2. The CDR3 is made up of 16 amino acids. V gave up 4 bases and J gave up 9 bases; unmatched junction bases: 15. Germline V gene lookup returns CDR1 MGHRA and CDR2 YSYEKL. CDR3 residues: CASSPSKREGRTVQYF. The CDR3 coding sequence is TGCGCCAGCAGCCCATCAAAGCGGGAGGGCCGAACGGTGCAGTACTTC.

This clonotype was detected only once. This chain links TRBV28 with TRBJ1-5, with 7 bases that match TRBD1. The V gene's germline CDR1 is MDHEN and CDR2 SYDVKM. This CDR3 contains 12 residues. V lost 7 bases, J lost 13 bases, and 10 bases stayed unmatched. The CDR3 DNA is TGTGCCAGCACCCTTATAAGGGGGCTTCAGCATTTT. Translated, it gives CASTLIRGLQHF.

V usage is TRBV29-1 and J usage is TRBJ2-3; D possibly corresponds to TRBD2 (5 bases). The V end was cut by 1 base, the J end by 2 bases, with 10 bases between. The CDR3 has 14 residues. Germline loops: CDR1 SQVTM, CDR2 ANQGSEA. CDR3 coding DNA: TGCAGCGTTGAAGGAGCGGAATTCACAGATACGCAGTATTTT. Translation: CSVEGAEFTDTQYF.

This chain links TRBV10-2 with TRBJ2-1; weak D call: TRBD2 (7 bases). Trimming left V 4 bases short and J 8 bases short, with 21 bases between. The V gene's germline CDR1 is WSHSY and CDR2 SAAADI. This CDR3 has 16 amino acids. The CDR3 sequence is CASSATEGGAGDEQFF. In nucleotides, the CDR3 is TGCGCCAGCAGTGCAACCGAAGGGGGGGCTGGAGATGAGCAGTTCTTC.

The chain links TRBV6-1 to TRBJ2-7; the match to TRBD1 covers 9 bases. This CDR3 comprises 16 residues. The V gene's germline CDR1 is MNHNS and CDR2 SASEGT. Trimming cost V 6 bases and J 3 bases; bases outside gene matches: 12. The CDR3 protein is CASSPGGQGWSYEQYF. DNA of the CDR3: TGTGCCAGCAGCCCCGGGGGACAGGGTTGGAGCTACGAGCAGTACTTC.

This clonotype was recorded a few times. CDR3: CATSDSGRLYEQYF. DNA for the CDR3: TGTGCCACCAGTGACTCGGGGAGGCTCTACGAGCAGTACTTC. V is TRBV24-1 and J is TRBJ2-7; D possibly corresponds to TRBD2 (6 bases). The germline V gene has CDR1 KGHDR and CDR2 SFDVKD. V lost 4 bases and J 3 bases, leaving 12 bases between the germline ends. The CDR3 has 14 amino acids.

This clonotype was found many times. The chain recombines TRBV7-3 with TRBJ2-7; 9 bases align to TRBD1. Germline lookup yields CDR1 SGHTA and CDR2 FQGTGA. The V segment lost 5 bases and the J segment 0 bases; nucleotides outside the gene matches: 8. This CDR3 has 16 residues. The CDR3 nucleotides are TGTGCCAGCAGCCCGAGGGGGGGACAGGGCTCCTACGAGCAGTACTTC. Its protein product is CASSPRGGQGSYEQYF.